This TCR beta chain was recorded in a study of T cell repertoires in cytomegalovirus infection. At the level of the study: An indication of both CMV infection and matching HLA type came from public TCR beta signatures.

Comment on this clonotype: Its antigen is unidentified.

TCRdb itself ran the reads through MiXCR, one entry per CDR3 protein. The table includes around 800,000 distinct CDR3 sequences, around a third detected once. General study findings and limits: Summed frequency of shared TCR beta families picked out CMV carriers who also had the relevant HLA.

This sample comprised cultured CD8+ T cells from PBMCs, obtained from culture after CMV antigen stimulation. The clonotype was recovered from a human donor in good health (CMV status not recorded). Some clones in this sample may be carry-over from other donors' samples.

The CDR3, as DNA: TGTGCCAGCAGCTTTCGCACCGAAGGCTCCTACAATGAGCAGTTCTTC. Protein sequence: CASSFRTEGSYNEQFF. V usage is TRBV5-5 and J usage is TRBJ2-1; D uncertain. V was clipped by 2 bases and J by 0 bases, with 12 bases between them. The CDR3 length is 16 residues. Germline CDR1 SGHKS, CDR2 YYEKEE (reference sequence).